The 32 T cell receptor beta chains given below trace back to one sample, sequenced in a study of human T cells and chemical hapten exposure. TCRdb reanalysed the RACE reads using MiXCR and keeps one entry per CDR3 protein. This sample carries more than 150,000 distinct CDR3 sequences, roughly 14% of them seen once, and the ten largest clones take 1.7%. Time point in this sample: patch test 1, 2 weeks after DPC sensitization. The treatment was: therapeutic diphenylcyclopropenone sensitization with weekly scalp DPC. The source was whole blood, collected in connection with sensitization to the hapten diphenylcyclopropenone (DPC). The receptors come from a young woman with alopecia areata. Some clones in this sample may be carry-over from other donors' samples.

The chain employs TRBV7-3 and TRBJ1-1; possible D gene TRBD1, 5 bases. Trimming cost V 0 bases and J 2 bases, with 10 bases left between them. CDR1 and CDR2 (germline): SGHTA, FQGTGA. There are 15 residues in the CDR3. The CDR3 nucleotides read TGTGCCAGCAGCTTAACCGGGACTCAAAACACTGAAGCTTTCTTT. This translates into CASSLTGTQNTEAFF.

CDR3 sequence reads: CASSSISTRDRWYEQYF. The CDR3 DNA follows: TGCGCCAGCAGCTCCATATCCACGCGGGACAGATGGTACGAGCAGTACTTC. The V call is TRBV5-1, the J call TRBJ2-7; tentative D call: TRBD1 (7 bases). Germline V gives CDR1 SGHRS, CDR2 YFSETQ. CDR3 length equals 17 residues. Trimming shortened V by 3 bases and J by 4 bases, and 23 bases separated the two germline ends.

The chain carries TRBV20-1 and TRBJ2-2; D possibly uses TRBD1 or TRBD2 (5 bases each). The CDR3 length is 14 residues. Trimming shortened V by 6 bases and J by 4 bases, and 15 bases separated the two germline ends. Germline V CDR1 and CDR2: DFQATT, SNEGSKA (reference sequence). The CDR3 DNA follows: TGCAGTGCCCCCTCTAGCCAGGGCACCGGGGAGCTGTTTTTT. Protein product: CSAPSSQGTGELFF.

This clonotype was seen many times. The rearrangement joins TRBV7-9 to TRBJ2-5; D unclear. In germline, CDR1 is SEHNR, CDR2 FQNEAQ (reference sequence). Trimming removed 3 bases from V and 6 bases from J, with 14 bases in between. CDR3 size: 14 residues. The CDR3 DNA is TGTGCCAGCAGCTTTGGTGTACTCGCTAAGACCCAGTACTTC. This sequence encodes CASSFGVLAKTQYF.

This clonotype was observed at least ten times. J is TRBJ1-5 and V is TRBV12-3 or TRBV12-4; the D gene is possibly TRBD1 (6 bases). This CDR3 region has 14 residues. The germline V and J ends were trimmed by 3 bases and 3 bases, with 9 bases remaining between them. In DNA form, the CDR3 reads TGTGCCAGCAGTTTGAGGGGGTCCAATCAGCCCCAGCATTTT. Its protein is CASSLRGSNQPQHF.

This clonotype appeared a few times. The CDR3 reads CASSLGGAGNTEAFF. The CDR3 DNA sequence: TGCGCCAGCAGCTTGGGTGGGGCAGGAAACACTGAAGCTTTCTTT. J is TRBJ1-1 and V is TRBV5-1; a possible D gene is TRBD1 (5 bases). The CDR3 totals 15 residues. Deletions cut 0 bases from V and 2 bases from J, with 11 bases between. CDR1 is SGHRS, CDR2 YFSETQ, per germline. Complete variable domain (other parts from reference TRBV5-1 and TRBJ1-1): KAGVTQTPRYLIKTRGQQVTLSCSPISGHRSVSWYQQTPGQGLQFLFEYFSETQRNKGNFPGRFSGRQFSNSRSEMNVSTLELGDSALYLCASSLGGAGNTEAFFGQGTRLTVV.

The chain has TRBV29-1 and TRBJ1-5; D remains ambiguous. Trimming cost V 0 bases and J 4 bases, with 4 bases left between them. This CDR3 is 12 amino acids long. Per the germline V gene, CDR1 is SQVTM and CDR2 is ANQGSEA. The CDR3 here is CSVEEGNQPQHF. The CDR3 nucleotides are TGCAGCGTTGAAGAGGGGAATCAGCCCCAGCATTTT. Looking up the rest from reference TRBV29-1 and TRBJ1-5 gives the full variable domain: SAVISQKPSRDICQRGTSLTIQCQVDSQVTMMFWYRQQPGQSLTLIATANQGSEATYESGFVIDKFPISRPNLTFSTLTVSNMSPEDSSIYLCSVEEGNQPQHFGDGTRLSIL.

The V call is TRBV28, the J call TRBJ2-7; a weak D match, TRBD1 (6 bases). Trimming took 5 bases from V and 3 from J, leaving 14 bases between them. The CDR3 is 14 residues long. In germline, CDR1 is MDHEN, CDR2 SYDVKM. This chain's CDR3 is CASSPNGQIYEQYF. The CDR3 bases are TGTGCCAGCAGTCCAAACGGACAGATCTACGAGCAGTACTTC.

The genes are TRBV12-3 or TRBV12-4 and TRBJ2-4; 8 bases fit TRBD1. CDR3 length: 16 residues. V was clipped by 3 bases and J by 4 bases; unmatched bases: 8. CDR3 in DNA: TGTGCCAGCAGTTTGGGACAGGTTGATCGGAAAAACATTCAGTACTTC. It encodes CASSLGQVDRKNIQYF.

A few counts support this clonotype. CDR3 nucleotide sequence: TGCGCCAGCAGACGCTACGGGACCGGGGAGCTGTTTTTT. Its protein product is CASRRYGTGELFF. This chain connects TRBV5-1 to TRBJ2-2; D gene unclear. The V and J ends lost 5 bases and 5 bases respectively, with 10 bases between them. This CDR3 is 13 amino acids long. CDR1 is SGHRS and CDR2 is YFSETQ in the germline V gene.

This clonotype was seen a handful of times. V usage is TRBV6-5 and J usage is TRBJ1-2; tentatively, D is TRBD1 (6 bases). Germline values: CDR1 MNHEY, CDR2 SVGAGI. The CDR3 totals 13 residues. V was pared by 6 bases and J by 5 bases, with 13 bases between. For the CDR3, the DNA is TGTGCCAGCAGCTATGGACAGTCTTATGGCTACACCTTC. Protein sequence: CASSYGQSYGYTF.

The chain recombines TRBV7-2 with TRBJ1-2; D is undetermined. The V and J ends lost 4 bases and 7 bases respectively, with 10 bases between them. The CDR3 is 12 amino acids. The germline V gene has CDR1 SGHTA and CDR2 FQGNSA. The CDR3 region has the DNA TGTGCCAGCAGCTCACCGGCGATTGGCTACACCTTC. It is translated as CASSSPAIGYTF.

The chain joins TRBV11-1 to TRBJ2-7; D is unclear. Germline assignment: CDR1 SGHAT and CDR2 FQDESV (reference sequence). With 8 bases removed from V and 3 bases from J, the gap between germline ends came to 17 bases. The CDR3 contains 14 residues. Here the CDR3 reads CASSPGPPFYEQYF. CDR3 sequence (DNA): TGTGCCAGCTCCCCCGGGCCCCCCTTCTACGAGCAGTACTTC.

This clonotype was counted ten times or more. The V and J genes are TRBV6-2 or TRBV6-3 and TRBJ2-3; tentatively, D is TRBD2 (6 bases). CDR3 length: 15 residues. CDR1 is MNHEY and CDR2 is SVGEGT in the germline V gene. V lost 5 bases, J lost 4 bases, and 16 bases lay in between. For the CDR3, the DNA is TGTGCCAGCAGTCGTCGGGGGAGAATTGCAGATACGCAGTATTTT. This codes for CASSRRGRIADTQYF.

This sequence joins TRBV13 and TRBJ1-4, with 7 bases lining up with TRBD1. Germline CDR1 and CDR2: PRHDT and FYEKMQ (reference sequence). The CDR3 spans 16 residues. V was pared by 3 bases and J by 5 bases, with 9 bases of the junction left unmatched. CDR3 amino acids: CASSFARGGRNEKLFF. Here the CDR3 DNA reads TGTGCCAGCAGCTTCGCCAGGGGGGGCAGGAATGAAAAACTGTTTTTT.

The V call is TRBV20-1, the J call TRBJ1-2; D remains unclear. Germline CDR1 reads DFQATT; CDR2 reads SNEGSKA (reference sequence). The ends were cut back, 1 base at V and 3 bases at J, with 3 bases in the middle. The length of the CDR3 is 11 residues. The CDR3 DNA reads TGCAGTGCTAGAGTCCACTATGGCTACACCTTC. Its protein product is CSARVHYGYTF.

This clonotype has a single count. CDR3: CASSSGTSPGNIETQYF. CDR3 in DNA: TGCGCCAGCAGCTCAGGGACTAGCCCGGGAAATATAGAGACCCAGTACTTC. V and J are TRBV5-1 and TRBJ2-5, with 9 positions matching TRBD2. The CDR3 totals 17 residues. Germline CDR1 is SGHRS and CDR2 is YFSETQ. The junction had 13 bases not matched to a gene; V was cut back by 3 bases and J by 4 bases.

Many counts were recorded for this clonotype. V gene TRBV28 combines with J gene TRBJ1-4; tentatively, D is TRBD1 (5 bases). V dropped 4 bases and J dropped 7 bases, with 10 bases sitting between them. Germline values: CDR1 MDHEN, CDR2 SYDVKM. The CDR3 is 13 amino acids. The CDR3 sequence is CASSSPQGEKLFF. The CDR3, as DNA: TGTGCCAGCAGTTCCCCGCAGGGTGAAAAACTGTTTTTT. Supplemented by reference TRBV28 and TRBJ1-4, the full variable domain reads DVKVTQSSRYLVKRTGEKVFLECVQDMDHENMFWYRQDPGLGLRLIYFSYDVKMKEKGDIPEGYSVSREKKERFSLILESASTNQTSMYLCASSSPQGEKLFFGSGTQLSVL.

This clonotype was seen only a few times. CDR3 DNA: TGCAGCGTTGCGGCCGGAGCTAACTATGGCTACACCTTC. This sequence encodes CSVAAGANYGYTF. This chain uses TRBV29-1 with TRBJ1-2; the D is unclear. The V and J ends lost 4 bases and 0 bases respectively, with 9 bases between them. The V gene's germline CDR1 is SQVTM and CDR2 ANQGSEA. CDR3 size: 13 residues.

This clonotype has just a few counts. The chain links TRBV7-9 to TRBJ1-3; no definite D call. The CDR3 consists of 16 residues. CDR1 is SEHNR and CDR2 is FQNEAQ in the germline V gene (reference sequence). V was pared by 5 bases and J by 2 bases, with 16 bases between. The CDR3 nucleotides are TGTGCCAGCAGCATCTACGACCGATCCCCTGGAAACACCATATATTTT. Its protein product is CASSIYDRSPGNTIYF. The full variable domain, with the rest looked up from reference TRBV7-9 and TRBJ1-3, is DTGVSQNPRHKITKRGQNVTFRCDPISEHNRLYWYRQTLGQGPEFLTYFQNEAQLEKSRLLSDRFSAERPKGSFSTLEIQRTEQGDSAMYLCASSIYDRSPGNTIYFGEGSWLTVV.

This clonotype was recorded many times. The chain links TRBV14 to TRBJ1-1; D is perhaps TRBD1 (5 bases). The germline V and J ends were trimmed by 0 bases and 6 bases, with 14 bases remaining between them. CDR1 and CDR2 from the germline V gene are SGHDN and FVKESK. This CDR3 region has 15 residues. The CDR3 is CASSQEQGSFSEAFF. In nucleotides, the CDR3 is TGTGCCAGCAGCCAAGAGCAGGGCTCCTTCTCTGAAGCTTTCTTT.

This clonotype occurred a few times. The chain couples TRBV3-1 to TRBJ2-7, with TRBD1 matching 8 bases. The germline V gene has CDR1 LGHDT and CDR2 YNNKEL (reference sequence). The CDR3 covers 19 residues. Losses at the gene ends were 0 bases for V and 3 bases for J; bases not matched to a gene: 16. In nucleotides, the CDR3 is TGTGCCAGCAGCCAAGATCGCCGACGTCTTGGACAGGGATACTACGAGCAGTACTTC. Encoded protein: CASSQDRRRLGQGYYEQYF.

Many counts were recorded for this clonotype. The CDR3 sequence: CASSFGGSTDTQYF. CDR3 DNA: TGTGCCAGCAGTTTTGGCGGGAGCACAGATACGCAGTATTTT. The chain links TRBV28 to TRBJ2-3, with D maybe TRBD2 (5 bases). Trimming stripped 3 bases from V and 0 bases from J, with 7 bases between. Germline CDR1 MDHEN, CDR2 SYDVKM. The CDR3 is 14 amino acids.

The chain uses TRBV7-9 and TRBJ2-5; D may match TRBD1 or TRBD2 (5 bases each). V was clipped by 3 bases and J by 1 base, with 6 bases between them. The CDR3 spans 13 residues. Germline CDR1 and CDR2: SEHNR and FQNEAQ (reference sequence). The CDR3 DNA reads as TGTGCCAGCAGCTTCGGGACCCAAGAGACCCAGTACTTC. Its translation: CASSFGTQETQYF.

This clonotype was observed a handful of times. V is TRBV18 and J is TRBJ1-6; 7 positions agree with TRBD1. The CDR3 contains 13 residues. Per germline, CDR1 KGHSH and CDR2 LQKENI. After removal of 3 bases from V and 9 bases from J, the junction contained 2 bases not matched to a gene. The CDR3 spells CASSPGQSSPLHF. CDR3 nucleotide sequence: TGTGCCAGCTCACCGGGACAGAGTTCACCCCTCCACTTT.

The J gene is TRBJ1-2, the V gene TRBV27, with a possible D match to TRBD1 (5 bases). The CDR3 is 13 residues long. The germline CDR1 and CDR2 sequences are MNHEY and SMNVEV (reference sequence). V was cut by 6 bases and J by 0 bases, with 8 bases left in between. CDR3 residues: CASRRQPNYGYTF. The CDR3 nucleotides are TGTGCCAGCAGGAGACAGCCTAACTATGGCTACACCTTC.

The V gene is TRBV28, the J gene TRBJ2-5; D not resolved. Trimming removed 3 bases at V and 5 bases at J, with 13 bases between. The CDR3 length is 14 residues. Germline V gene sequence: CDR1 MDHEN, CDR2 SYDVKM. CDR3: CASSFSRLGETQYF. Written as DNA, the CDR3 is TGTGCCAGCAGTTTTTCCCGGTTAGGTGAGACCCAGTACTTC.

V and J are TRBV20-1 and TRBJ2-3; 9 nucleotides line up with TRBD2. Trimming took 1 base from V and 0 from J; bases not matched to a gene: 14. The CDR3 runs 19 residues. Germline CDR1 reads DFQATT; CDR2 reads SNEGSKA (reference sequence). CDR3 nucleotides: TGCAGTGCTAGAGGGACCGGTGCGGGGGGGCCGATGAGCACAGATACGCAGTATTTT. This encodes CSARGTGAGGPMSTDTQYF.

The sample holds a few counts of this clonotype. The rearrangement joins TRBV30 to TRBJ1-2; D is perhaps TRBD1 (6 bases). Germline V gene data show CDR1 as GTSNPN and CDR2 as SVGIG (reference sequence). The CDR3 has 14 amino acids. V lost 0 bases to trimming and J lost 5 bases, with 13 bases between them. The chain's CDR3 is CAWSVGGFEYGYTF. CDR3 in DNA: TGTGCCTGGAGTGTTGGGGGCTTCGAGTATGGCTACACCTTC.

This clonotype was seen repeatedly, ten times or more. The CDR3 coding sequence is TGTGCCAGCAGTTCCATGACAGGGGACCATGGCTACACCTTC. This translates into CASSSMTGDHGYTF. V is TRBV27 and J is TRBJ1-2; 8 bases fit TRBD1. This CDR3 has 14 amino acids. Germline-derived CDR1 and CDR2 are MNHEY and SMNVEV (reference sequence). V was clipped by 4 bases and J by 6 bases; unmatched bases: 7.

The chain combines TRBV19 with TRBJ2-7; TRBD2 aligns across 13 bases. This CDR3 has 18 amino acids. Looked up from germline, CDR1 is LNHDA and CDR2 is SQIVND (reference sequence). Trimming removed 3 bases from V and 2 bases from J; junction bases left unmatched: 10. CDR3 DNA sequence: TGTGCCAGTAGTATCCGGACTAGCGGGAGTGTGGCCCCCTACGAGCAGTACTTC. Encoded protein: CASSIRTSGSVAPYEQYF.

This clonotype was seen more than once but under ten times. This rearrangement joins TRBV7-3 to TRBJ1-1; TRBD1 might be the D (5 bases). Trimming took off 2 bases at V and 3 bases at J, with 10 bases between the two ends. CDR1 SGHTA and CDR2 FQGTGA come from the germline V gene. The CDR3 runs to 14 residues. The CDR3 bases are TGTGCCAGCAGCTTACGGGGGTCGGACACTGAAGCTTTCTTT. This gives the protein CASSLRGSDTEAFF.